The rows below give T cell receptor beta chains drawn from one sample of a study of T cells in Graves' hyperthyroidism and ophthalmopathy. TCRdb reprocessed the multiplex PCR reads with MiXCR, giving one entry per CDR3 protein. Of 500,000 to 650,000 distinct CDR3 sequences in the sample, about 46% were seen once. Source material: peripheral blood or thyroid tissue (not recorded which). These TCRs come from an adult woman with Graves' disease, either hyperthyroidism or ophthalmopathy (not recorded which). The CDR3 runs from the conserved cysteine through the conserved F or W. A D gene is named only where the DNA matches it firmly. Clone size, where shown, is once, few, many, or a class for clones that have expanded.

j_gene: TRBJ1-1; v_gene: TRBV9; abundance: few; d_gene: -; CDR3nt: TGTGCCAGCAGCGTAGGGTGGGCCTCGAACACTGAAGCTTTCTTT; CDR3aa: CASSVGWASNTEAFF
j_gene: TRBJ1-2; v_gene: TRBV5-5; abundance: many; d_gene: TRBD1; CDR3nt: TGTGCCAGCAGGCGGACAGGGGGCCTTGGCTACACCTTC; CDR3aa: CASRRTGGLGYTF
j_gene: TRBJ1-5; v_gene: TRBV7-8; abundance: many; d_gene: TRBD1; CDR3nt: TGTGCCAGCAGCTTAGAGGAGGGGACAGGACTCAATCAGCCCCAGCATTTT; CDR3aa: CASSLEEGTGLNQPQHF
j_gene: TRBJ1-4; v_gene: TRBV7-2; abundance: -; d_gene: -; CDR3nt: TGTGCCAGCAGCACACCACAGGCAAATCAGGGAAAACTGTTTTTT; CDR3aa: CASSTPQANQGKLFF
j_gene: TRBJ1-1; v_gene: TRBV20-1; abundance: -; d_gene: -; CDR3nt: TGCAGTGCAAGGCGGGGGGGCGCAGGCACTGAAGCTTTCTTT; CDR3aa: CSARRGGAGTEAFF
j_gene: TRBJ1-5; v_gene: TRBV5-5; abundance: -; d_gene: -; CDR3nt: TGTGCCAGCAGCTTAATGGTGGGTCAGCCCCAGCATTTT; CDR3aa: CASSLMVGQPQHF
j_gene: TRBJ1-4; v_gene: TRBV20-1; abundance: many; d_gene: -; CDR3nt: TGCAGTGCTATGGAGGTTTCTGAAAAACTGTTTTTT; CDR3aa: CSAMEVSEKLFF
j_gene: TRBJ1-3; v_gene: TRBV10-3; abundance: -; d_gene: -; CDR3nt: TGTGCCATCAGTGAGTCGACAGTTTTAAGCTCTGGAAACACCATATATTTT; CDR3aa: CAISESTVLSSGNTIYF
j_gene: TRBJ1-6; v_gene: TRBV2; abundance: few; d_gene: TRBD1; CDR3nt: TGTGCTCAGGGACAGGGGGCGGATAATTCACCCCTCCACTTT; CDR3aa: CAQGQGADNSPLHF
j_gene: TRBJ1-2; v_gene: TRBV20-1; abundance: few; d_gene: -; CDR3nt: TGCAGTGCCCCTCTAACCCGAGGGCGCTATGGCTACACCTTC; CDR3aa: CSAPLTRGRYGYTF
j_gene: TRBJ1-6; v_gene: TRBV6-5; abundance: many; d_gene: TRBD1; CDR3nt: TGTGCCAGCAAAGGGACAGGGGATTCACCCCTCCACTTT; CDR3aa: CASKGTGDSPLHF
j_gene: TRBJ2-7; v_gene: TRBV7-2; abundance: many; d_gene: -; CDR3nt: TGTGCCAGCAGCCCGCGGACGGCGACGGGCTACGAGCAGTACTTC; CDR3aa: CASSPRTATGYEQYF
j_gene: TRBJ2-7; v_gene: TRBV10-3; abundance: many; d_gene: -; CDR3nt: TGTGCCATCAGTGAGTCCGGAACGACGGAGGGGCCCAAGGACGAGCAGTACTTC; CDR3aa: CAISESGTTEGPKDEQYF